This TCR beta chain was captured in a study of monozygotic twins with inflammatory bowel disease. TCRdb re-called the 5' RACE reads; one entry per CDR3 protein, DNA not given. The sample features about 330,000 distinct CDR3 sequences, with approximately 2% in its top ten. Germline V gene sequence: CDR1 SGDLS, CDR2 YYNGEE. This CDR3 is built from 13 residues. This receptor was identified in a human donor with ulcerative colitis or Crohn's disease, or a healthy co-twin of an affected twin (not recorded which). Sample: blood. This chain links TRBV9 with TRBJ1-2. The CDR3 spells CASSIDRARGYTF.